This T cell receptor (beta chain) was captured by sequencing in a study of Graves' ophthalmopathy and Graves' hyperthyroidism. Study-wide results and limits: As the model predicted ophthalmopathy progression, it achieved a sensitivity of approximately 65% and a specificity of about 72%.

With a duration under 3 months, ophthalmopathy in the donors showed moderate-to-severe activity, CAS ≥3 and NOSPECS ≥4. Patients with other autoimmune diseases, uncontrolled infections, pregnancy or lactation were excluded. The CDR3 sequence is 16 residues long. After removal of 3 bases from V and 0 bases from J, the junction contained 11 bases not matched to a gene. The germline V gene encodes CDR1 DFQATT and CDR2 SNEGSKA (reference sequence). As the template, RNA transcripts were used to amplify TCR beta CDR3 regions. After a first-round RT-PCR with HTBI primers, a second-round multiplex PCR was run. One entry per CDR3 protein, called by TCRdb with MiXCR from the multiplex PCR reads. The sample carries roughly 700,000 distinct CDR3 sequences, 35% to 50% recorded once. The table lists this clonotype with a few counts. Its matching antigen is unknown.

The rearrangement joins TRBV20-1 to TRBJ2-7, with 7 bases that match TRBD1. The origin of this receptor is an adult man with Graves' ophthalmopathy. The material sequenced was peripheral blood. The CDR3 sequence is CSASYPSRDSSYEQYF. The DNA of the CDR3 is TGCAGTGCTAGCTACCCCTCCCGGGACAGCTCCTACGAGCAGTACTTC.